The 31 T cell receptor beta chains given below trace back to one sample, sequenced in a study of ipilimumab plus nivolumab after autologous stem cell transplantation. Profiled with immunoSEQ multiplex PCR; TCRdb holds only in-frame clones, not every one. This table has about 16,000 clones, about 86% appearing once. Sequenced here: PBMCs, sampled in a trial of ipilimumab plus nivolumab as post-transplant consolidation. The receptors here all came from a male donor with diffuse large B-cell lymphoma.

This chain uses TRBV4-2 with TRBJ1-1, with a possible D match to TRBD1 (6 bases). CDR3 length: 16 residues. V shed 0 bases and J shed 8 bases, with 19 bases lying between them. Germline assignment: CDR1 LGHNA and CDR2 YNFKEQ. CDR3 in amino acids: CASSQDTTQGVREAFF. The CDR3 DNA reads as TGTGCCAGCAGCCAAGACACGACACAGGGTGTTCGAGAAGCTTTCTTT.

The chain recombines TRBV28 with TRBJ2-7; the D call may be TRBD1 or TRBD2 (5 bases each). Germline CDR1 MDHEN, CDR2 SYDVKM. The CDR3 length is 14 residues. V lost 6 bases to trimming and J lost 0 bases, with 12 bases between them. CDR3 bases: TGTGCCAGCAGCTCCGGGACCACCTCCTACGAGCAGTACTTC. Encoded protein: CASSSGTTSYEQYF.

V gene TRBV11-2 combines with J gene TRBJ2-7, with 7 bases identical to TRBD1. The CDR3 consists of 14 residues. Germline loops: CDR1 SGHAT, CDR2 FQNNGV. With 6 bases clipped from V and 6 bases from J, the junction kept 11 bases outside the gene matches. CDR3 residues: CASRLDREVGEQYF. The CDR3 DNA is TGTGCCAGCAGACTTGACAGGGAAGTCGGCGAGCAGTACTTC.

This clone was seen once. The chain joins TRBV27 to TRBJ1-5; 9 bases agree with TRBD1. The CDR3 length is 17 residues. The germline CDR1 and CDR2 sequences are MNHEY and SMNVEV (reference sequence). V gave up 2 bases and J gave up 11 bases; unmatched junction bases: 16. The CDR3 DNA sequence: TGTGCCAGCAGTTTACGGGACAGGGTGGCGCTCAATGGAGCCCAGCATTTT. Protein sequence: CASSLRDRVALNGAQHF.

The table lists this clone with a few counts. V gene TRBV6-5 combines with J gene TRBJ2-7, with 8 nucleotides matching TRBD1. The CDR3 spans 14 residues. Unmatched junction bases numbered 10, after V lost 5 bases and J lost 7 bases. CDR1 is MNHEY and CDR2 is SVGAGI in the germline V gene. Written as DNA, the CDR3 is TGTGCCAGCAGTGGCCACGGACAGGGTGGAGAGCAGTACTTC. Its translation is CASSGHGQGGEQYF.

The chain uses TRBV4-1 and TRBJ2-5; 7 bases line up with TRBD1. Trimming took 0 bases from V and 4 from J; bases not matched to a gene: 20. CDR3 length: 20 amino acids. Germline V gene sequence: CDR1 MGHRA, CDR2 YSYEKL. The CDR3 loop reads CASSQDPVRTGQGLRETQYF. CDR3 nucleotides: TGCGCCAGCAGCCAAGATCCCGTCCGGACAGGTCAGGGGTTACGAGAGACCCAGTACTTC.

This CDR3 is CASSPAGLSGNTIYF. The DNA of the CDR3 is TGTGCCAGCAGCCCAGCAGGCCTTTCTGGAAACACCATATATTTT. The J gene is TRBJ1-3, the V gene TRBV5-2; the DNA was not used to check the table's D call, TRBD1. TRBV5-2 represents a pseudogene. CDR3 length: 15 residues.

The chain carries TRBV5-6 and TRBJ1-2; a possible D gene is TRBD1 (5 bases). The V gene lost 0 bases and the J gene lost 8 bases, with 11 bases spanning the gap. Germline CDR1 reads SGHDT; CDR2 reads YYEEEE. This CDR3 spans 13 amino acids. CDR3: CASSLVFGDGYTF. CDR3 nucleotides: TGTGCCAGCAGCTTGGTTTTCGGGGACGGCTACACCTTC.

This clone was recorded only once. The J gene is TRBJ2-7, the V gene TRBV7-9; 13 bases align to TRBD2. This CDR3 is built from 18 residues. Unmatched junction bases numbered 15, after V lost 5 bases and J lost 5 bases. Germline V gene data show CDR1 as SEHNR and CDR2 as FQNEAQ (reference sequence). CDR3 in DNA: TGTGCCAGCAGCAGAAGACTAGCGGGGGGAGTCCCTCTGGACGAGCAGTACTTC. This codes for CASSRRLAGGVPLDEQYF.

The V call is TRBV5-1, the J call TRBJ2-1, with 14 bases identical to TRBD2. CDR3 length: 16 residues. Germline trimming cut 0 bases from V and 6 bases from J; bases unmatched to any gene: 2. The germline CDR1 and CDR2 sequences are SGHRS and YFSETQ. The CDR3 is CASSLAGLAGGNEQFF. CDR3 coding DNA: TGCGCCAGCAGCTTGGCTGGACTAGCGGGGGGCAATGAGCAGTTCTTC.

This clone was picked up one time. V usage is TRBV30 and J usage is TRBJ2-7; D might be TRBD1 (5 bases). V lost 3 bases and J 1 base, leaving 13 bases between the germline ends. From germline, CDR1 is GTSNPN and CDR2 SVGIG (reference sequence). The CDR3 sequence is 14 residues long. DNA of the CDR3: TGTGCCTGGAGCAGGACACCCTCATCCTACGAGCAGTACTTC. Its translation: CAWSRTPSSYEQYF.

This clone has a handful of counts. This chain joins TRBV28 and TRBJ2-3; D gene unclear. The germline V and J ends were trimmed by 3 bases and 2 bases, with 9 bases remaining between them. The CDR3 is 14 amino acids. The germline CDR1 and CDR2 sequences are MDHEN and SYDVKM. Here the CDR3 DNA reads TGTGCCAGCAGTTTTTCCCTTTTCACAGATACGCAGTATTTT. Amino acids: CASSFSLFTDTQYF.

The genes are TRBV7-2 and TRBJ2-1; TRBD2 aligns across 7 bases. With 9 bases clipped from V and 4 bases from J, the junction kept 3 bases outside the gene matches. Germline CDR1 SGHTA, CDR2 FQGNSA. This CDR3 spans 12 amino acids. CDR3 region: CASGLGYNEQFF. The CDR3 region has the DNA TGTGCCAGTGGACTAGGTTACAATGAGCAGTTCTTC.

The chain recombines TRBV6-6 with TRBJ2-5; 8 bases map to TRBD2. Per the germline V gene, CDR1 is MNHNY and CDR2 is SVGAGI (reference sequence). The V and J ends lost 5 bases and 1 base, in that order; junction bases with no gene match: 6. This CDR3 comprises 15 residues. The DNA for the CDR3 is TGTGCCAGCAGTGACCGGGGGGGACCCCAAGAGACCCAGTACTTC. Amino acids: CASSDRGGPQETQYF.

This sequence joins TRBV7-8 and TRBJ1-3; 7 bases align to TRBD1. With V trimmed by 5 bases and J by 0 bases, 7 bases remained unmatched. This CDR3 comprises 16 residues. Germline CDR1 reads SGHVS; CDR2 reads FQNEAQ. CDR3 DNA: TGTGCCAGCAGCCAACGGACAGGACGCTCTGGAAACACCATATATTTT. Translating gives CASSQRTGRSGNTIYF.

CDR3 sequence reads: CASSFTENIQYF. As DNA, the CDR3 is TGTGCCAGCAGTTTTACCGAAAACATTCAGTACTTC. This chain joins TRBV4-2 and TRBJ2-4, with D hard to call. The CDR3 runs 12 residues. V was cut by 6 bases and J by 5 bases, with 8 bases left in between. Germline V gene sequence: CDR1 LGHNA, CDR2 YNFKEQ.

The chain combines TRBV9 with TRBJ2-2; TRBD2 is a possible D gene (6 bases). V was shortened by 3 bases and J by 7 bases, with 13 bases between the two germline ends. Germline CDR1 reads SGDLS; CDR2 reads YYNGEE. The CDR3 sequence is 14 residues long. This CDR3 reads CASSAGRGGGELFF. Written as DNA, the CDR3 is TGTGCCAGCAGCGCAGGGCGGGGCGGCGGGGAGCTGTTTTTT. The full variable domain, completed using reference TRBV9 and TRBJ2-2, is DSGVTQTPKHLITATGQRVTLRCSPRSGDLSVYWYQQSLDQGLQFLIQYYNGEERAKGNILERFSAQQFPDLHSELNLSSLELGDSALYFCASSAGRGGGELFFGEGSRLTVL.

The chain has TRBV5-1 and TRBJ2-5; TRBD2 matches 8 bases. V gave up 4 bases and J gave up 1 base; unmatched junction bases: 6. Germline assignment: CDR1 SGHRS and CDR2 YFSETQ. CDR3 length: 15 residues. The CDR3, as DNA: TGCGCCAGCAGCCTGACTAGCGCACGCCAAGAGACCCAGTACTTC. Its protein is CASSLTSARQETQYF.

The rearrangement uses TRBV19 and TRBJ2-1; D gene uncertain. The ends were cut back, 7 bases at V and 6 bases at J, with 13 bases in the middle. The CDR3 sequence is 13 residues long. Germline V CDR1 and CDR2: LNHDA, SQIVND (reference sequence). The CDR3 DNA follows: TGTGCCAGTACCACCAATGGGCTCAATGAGCAGTTCTTC. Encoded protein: CASTTNGLNEQFF.

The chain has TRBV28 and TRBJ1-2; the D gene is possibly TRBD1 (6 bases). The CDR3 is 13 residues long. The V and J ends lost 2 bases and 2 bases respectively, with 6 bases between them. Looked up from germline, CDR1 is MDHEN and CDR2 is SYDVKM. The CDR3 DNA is TGTGCCAGCAGTTTAAGGGGGAACTATGGCTACACCTTC. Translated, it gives CASSLRGNYGYTF.

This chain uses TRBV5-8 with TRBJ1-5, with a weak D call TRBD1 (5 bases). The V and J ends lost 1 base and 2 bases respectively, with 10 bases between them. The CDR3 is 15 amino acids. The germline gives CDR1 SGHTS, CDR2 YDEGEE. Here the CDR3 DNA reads TGTGCCAGCAGCTTGCTTGGGGGAGGCAATCAGCCCCAGCATTTT. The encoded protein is CASSLLGGGNQPQHF.

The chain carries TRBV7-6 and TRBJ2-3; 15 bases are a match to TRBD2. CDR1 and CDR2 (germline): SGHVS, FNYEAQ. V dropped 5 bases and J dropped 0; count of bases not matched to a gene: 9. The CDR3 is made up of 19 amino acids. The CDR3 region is CASSPRGLAGGFSTDTQYF. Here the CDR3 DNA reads TGTGCCAGCAGCCCCAGGGGACTAGCGGGGGGCTTTAGCACAGATACGCAGTATTTT.

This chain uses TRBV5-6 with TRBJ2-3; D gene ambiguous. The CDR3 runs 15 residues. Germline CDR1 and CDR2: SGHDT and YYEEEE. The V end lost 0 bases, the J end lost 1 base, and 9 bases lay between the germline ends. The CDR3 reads CASSLASTGTDTQYF. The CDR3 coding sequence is TGTGCCAGCAGCTTGGCGAGTACGGGCACAGATACGCAGTATTTT.

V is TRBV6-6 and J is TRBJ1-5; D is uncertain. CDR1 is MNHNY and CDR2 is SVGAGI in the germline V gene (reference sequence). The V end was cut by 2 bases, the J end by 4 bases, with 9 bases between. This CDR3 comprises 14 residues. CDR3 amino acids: CASSYPSGNQPQHF. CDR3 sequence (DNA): TGTGCCAGCAGTTACCCGTCCGGAAATCAGCCCCAGCATTTT.

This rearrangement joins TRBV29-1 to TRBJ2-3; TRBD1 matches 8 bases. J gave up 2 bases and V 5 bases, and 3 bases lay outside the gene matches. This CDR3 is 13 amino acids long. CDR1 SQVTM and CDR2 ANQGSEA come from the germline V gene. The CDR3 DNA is TGCAGCGTTTGGGGACAGGACACAGATACGCAGTATTTT. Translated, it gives CSVWGQDTDTQYF.

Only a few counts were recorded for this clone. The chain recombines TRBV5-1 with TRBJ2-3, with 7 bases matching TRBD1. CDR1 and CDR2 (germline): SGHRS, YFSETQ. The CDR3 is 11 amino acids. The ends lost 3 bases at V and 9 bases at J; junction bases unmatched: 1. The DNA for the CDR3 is TGCGCCAGCAGCTGGGACAGAACGCAGTATTTT. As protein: CASSWDRTQYF. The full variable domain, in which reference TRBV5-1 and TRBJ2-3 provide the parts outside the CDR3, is KAGVTQTPRYLIKTRGQQVTLSCSPISGHRSVSWYQQTPGQGLQFLFEYFSETQRNKGNFPGRFSGRQFSNSRSEMNVSTLELGDSALYLCASSWDRTQYFGPGTRLTVL.

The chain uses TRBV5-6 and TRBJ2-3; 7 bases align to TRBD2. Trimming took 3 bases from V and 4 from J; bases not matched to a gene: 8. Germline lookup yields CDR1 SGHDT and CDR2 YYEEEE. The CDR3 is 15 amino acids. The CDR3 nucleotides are TGTGCCAGCAGCTACGGACTAGTGGGGCCAGATACGCAGTATTTT. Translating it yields CASSYGLVGPDTQYF.

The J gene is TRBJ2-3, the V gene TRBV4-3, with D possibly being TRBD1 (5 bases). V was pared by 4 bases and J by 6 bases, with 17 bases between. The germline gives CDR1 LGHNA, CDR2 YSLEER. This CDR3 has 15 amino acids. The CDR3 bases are TGCGCCAGCAGCCCCCGATATGGGGCCAGCGATACGCAGTATTTT. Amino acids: CASSPRYGASDTQYF.

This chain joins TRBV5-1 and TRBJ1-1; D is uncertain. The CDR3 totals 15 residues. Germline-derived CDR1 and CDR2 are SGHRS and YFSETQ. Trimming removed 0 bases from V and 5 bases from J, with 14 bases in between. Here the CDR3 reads CASSLGTVPGTEAFF. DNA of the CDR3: TGCGCCAGCAGCTTGGGCACAGTCCCGGGGACTGAAGCTTTCTTT.

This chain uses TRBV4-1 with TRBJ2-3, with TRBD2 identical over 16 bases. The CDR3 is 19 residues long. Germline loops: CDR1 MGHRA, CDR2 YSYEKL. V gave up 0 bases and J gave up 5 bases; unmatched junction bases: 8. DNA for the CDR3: TGCGCCAGCAGCCAAGAAGGGACTAGCGGGGGGGCCTTGGGAGATACGCAGTATTTT. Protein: CASSQEGTSGGALGDTQYF.

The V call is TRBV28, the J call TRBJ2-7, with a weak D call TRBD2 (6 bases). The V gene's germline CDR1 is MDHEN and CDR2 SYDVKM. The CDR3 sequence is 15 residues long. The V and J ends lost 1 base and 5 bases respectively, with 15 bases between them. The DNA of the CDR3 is TGTGCCAGCAGTTTATTGGCGGGGCAAGAAGACGAGCAGTACTTC. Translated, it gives CASSLLAGQEDEQYF.